This T cell receptor beta chain was captured in a study of naive and memory T cell subsets. This clonotype was observed a handful of times. Trimming cost V 3 bases and J 2 bases; bases outside gene matches: 4. CDR1 and CDR2 from the germline V gene are LNHDA and SQIVND (reference sequence). The CDR3 runs 14 residues. An oligonucleotide containing a UMI was ligated to the 3' end of TCR cDNA. Cells were not sorted; total RNA input targeted roughly 1 to 1000 ng. Four PCR rounds used nested alpha and beta constant region primers plus the SP2 primer. TCRdb itself ran the UMI-ligation and nested PCR reads through MiXCR, one entry per CDR3 protein. Of 25,000 to 30,000 distinct CDR3 sequences listed, roughly 5.4% are singletons.

Sequences were obtained from blood. This chain joins TRBV19 and TRBJ2-7; 7 bases are a match to TRBD1. This clonotype was sampled from an adult in good health. CDR3 sequence reads: CASSIGQVTYEQYF. The CDR3 DNA follows: TGTGCCAGTAGTATCGGACAGGTAACCTACGAGCAGTACTTC.